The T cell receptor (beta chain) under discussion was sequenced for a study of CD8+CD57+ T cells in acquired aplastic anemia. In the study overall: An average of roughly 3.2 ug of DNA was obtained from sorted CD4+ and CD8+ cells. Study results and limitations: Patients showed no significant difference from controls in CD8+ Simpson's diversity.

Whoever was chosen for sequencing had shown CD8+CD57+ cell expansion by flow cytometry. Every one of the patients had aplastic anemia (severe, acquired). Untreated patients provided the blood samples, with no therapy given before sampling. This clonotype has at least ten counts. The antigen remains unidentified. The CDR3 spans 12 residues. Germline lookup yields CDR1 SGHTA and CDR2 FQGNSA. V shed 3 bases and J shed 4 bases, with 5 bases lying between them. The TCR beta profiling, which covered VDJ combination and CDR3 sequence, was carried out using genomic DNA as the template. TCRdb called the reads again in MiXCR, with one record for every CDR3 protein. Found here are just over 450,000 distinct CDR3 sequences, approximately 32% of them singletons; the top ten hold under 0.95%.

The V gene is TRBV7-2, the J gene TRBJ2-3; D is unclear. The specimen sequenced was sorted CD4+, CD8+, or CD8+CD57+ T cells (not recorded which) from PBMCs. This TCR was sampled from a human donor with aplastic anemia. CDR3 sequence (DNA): TGTGCCAGCAGCTTCTCTCCAGATACGCAGTATTTT. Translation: CASSFSPDTQYF.